This T cell receptor beta chain was sequenced during a study of cytomegalovirus exposure and HLA in healthy donors. Study-wide points: It was reported that TCR beta sequences correctly inferred the HLA-A and HLA-B alleles for most subjects.

60 Vbeta and 13 Jbeta primers were used in PCR. Libraries were prepared by immunoSEQ multiplex PCR; TCRdb keeps only in-frame clonotypes and omits some of them. The sample shows under 200,000 clones, 65% to 70% of them seen only once. To note about this clone: Its target is unknown.

Trimming removed 2 bases at V and 5 bases at J, with 16 bases between. This CDR3 region has 15 residues. Looked up from germline, CDR1 is SGHDT and CDR2 is YYEEEE. This clonotype was sampled from a woman aged 18-30 years in good health and CMV-seropositive. The material sequenced was PBMCs. The chain couples TRBV5-6 to TRBJ1-1, with D possibly TRBD1 on 5 matching bases. CDR3 nucleotides: TGTGCCAGCAGCTTAGCCAGGGCGGTCCTTACTGAAGCTTTCTTT. Translated: CASSLARAVLTEAFF.